The next 21 T cell receptor beta chains were all read from a single sample in a study of T cells expressing NK-cell markers. TCRdb derives one entry per CDR3 protein from the 5' RACE reads, leaving out DNA. The data show under 35,000 distinct CDR3 sequences, and the top ten clones hold 50% to 75%. What was sequenced was blood T cells: a sorted CD56 or NKG2C T cell subset, CD4+ or CD8+ T cells, or bulk PBMC T cells (not recorded which). Receptors originate from a woman between 18 and 69 years old in good health.

V gene TRBV7-9 combines with J gene TRBJ1-3. Germline CDR1 reads SEHNR; CDR2 reads FQNEAQ (reference sequence). This CDR3 comprises 15 residues. CDR3 amino acids: CASSIGALSGNTIYF. The whole variable domain, remainder taken from reference TRBV7-9 and TRBJ1-3, is DTGVSQNPRHKITKRGQNVTFRCDPISEHNRLYWYRQTLGQGPEFLTYFQNEAQLEKSRLLSDRFSAERPKGSFSTLEIQRTEQGDSAMYLCASSIGALSGNTIYFGEGSWLTVV.

The chain employs TRBV5-1 and TRBJ2-1; no DNA is available, so the TRBD2 call from TCRdb remains unchecked. Germline V gene data show CDR1 as SGHRS and CDR2 as YFSETQ. The CDR3 length is 15 residues. The CDR3 region is CASSFTGRVGNEQFF.

The chain is built from TRBV4-1 and TRBJ2-5; TCRdb returns TRBD2, unconfirmable since there is no DNA. CDR3 length equals 17 residues. In germline, CDR1 is MGHRA, CDR2 YSYEKL. This chain's CDR3 is CASSQEASGRAGETQYF.

V usage is TRBV9 and J usage is TRBJ2-1. Germline CDR1 and CDR2: SGDLS and YYNGEE. CDR3 length: 13 amino acids. The CDR3 loop is CASSDEVGVEQFF.

V gene TRBV5-1 combines with J gene TRBJ1-1. This CDR3 spans 17 amino acids. Germline V gene data show CDR1 as SGHRS and CDR2 as YFSETQ. The CDR3 reads CASSLAGARPGFTEAFF.

This clonotype is labeled medium-sized based on frequency. This sequence joins TRBV12-3 or TRBV12-4 and TRBJ2-2. The CDR3 has 11 amino acids. The CDR3 sequence is CASSFVGELFF.

The J gene is TRBJ2-5, the V gene TRBV11-2; the TCRdb call, TRBD2, lacks DNA for checking. CDR3 length: 14 amino acids. The germline gives CDR1 SGHAT, CDR2 FQNNGV. The CDR3: CASSPTAYQETQYF.

The chain links TRBV9 to TRBJ2-1. CDR3 length: 16 amino acids. The germline V gene encodes CDR1 SGDLS and CDR2 YYNGEE. The CDR3 sequence: CASSVDAGGPYNEQFF.

The rearrangement uses TRBV12-3 or TRBV12-4 and TRBJ2-6; the TCRdb D gene call, TRBD1, has no DNA to confirm it. CDR3 length: 17 residues. CDR3: CASSLYGTGAGANVLTF.

V gene TRBV12-3 or TRBV12-4 combines with J gene TRBJ2-3; the D call from TCRdb, TRBD1, cannot be confirmed without DNA. This CDR3 comprises 16 residues. The CDR3: CASSLGPRDTEDTQYF.

The genes are TRBV10-3 and TRBJ2-1; TCRdb proposes TRBD1, but this gene call is untestable without DNA. This CDR3 region has 13 residues. Per the germline V gene, CDR1 is ENHRY and CDR2 is SYGVKD. CDR3 protein: CAAFGQAHNEQFF.

The chain couples TRBV15 to TRBJ2-6. CDR1 and CDR2 (germline): LNHNV, YYDKDF (reference sequence). The CDR3 sequence is 16 residues long. CDR3: CATSSRGFSGANVLTF.

The genes are TRBV27 and TRBJ2-3; the TCRdb call, TRBD2, lacks DNA for checking. This CDR3 has 16 residues. Germline lookup yields CDR1 MNHEY and CDR2 SMNVEV (reference sequence). CDR3 sequence reads: CASSPALASRTDTQYF.

The chain uses TRBV20-1 and TRBJ1-4. The CDR3 loop spans 14 amino acids. The germline V gene has CDR1 DFQATT and CDR2 SNEGSKA (reference sequence). The CDR3 reads CSARLQQTNEKLFF.

The chain employs TRBV20-1 and TRBJ2-3; TCRdb's D call of TRBD2 is untestable without DNA. In germline, CDR1 is DFQATT, CDR2 SNEGSKA (reference sequence). CDR3 length equals 17 residues. CDR3 protein: CSASRSGRGVLTDTQYF.

V and J are TRBV27 and TRBJ1-5; TCRdb names TRBD1, which stays unverified in the absence of DNA. CDR1 is MNHEY and CDR2 is SMNVEV in the germline V gene (reference sequence). The CDR3 runs 13 residues. CDR3 protein: CASWGQGDQPQHF.

The V gene is TRBV27, the J gene TRBJ2-3; TCRdb gives TRBD2 as the D gene, but with no DNA this cannot be confirmed. Germline CDR1 MNHEY, CDR2 SMNVEV (reference sequence). The CDR3 extends over 16 amino acids. This CDR3 is CASSFIAGGNKGTQYF.

The chain employs TRBV12-3 or TRBV12-4 and TRBJ2-1; TCRdb names TRBD2, which stays unverified in the absence of DNA. The CDR3 has 14 residues. CDR3 protein: CASTLGTSLNEQFF.

V is TRBV9 and J is TRBJ1-6; no DNA is available, so the TRBD1 call from TCRdb remains unchecked. Germline CDR1 is SGDLS and CDR2 is YYNGEE. CDR3 size: 15 residues. The CDR3: CASSVGSGVNSPLHF.

The rearrangement joins TRBV27 to TRBJ1-5; TCRdb's D gene call, TRBD1, goes unchecked for lack of DNA. The CDR3 runs 14 residues. Germline lookup yields CDR1 MNHEY and CDR2 SMNVEV (reference sequence). The CDR3 is CASSERGPVQPQHF.

The chain couples TRBV28 to TRBJ2-3; TCRdb lists TRBD1, though no DNA is available to test this call. The CDR3 covers 16 residues. Germline V lookup: CDR1 MDHEN, CDR2 SYDVKM. The chain's CDR3 is CASSFSPGGVPDTQYF.